These T cell receptor beta chains were read from a single sample in a study of PD-1 blockade in classical Hodgkin lymphoma. TCRdb's table, derived via immunoSEQ multiplex PCR, lists solely in-frame clones and lacks some. The profile shows around 50,000 clones, 85% to 95% of them singletons. Material: peripheral blood mononuclear cells (PBMCs), obtained before the second cycle of nivolumab. These receptors all stem from a human donor with classical Hodgkin lymphoma. Both conserved end residues are part of each CDR3. Each record gives: CDR3 DNA, CDR3 protein, D gene, V gene, clone size, J gene. D genes are given only for firm matches. Where a row states a size, it is once, few, many or the class of an expanded clone; other rows omit it.

TGTGCCAGCTCACCGGGGACGCCTACTCAGCCCCAGCATTTT,CASSPGTPTQPQHF,NA,TRBV18,NA,TRBJ1-5
TGTGCTAGTGGTTCCCGTATAGGGGCAGGGGGGGAAAAACTGTTTTTT,CASGSRIGAGGEKLFF,TRBD1,TRBV12-5,NA,TRBJ1-4
TGCGCCAGCACCCTAGCGGGAGGACGGGCAGATACGCAGTATTTT,CASTLAGGRADTQYF,TRBD2,TRBV10-1,NA,TRBJ2-3
TGTGCCAGCAGTCCGGGAAGGGACAGGGGATACAAAAACATTCAGTACTTC,CASSPGRDRGYKNIQYF,TRBD1,TRBV27,NA,TRBJ2-4
TGCGCCAGCAGCAGAACTAGCGGGGACTCCTACAATGAGCAGTTCTTC,CASSRTSGDSYNEQFF,TRBD2,TRBV5-1,NA,TRBJ2-1
TGTGCCAGCAGTGATAGGAGCGGGAGTCTTTGGGATACGCAGTATTTT,CASSDRSGSLWDTQYF,TRBD2,TRBV25-1,NA,TRBJ2-3
TGTGCCAGCAGTCCATTGGGTGCAGGGAGCTCCTACGAGCAGTACTTC,CASSPLGAGSSYEQYF,NA,TRBV9,NA,TRBJ2-7
TGTGCCAGCAGTTTACAGGGGAGCAATCAGCCCCAGCATTTT,CASSLQGSNQPQHF,NA,TRBV27,NA,TRBJ1-5
TGTGCCTGGACGCAGGGGTCCTACGAGCAGTACTTC,CAWTQGSYEQYF,NA,TRBV30,NA,TRBJ2-7
TGTGCCACCAGCAGGGACCTCGGGTGGGGGCTATTTATGAACACTGAAGCTTTCTTT,CATSRDLGWGLFMNTEAFF,NA,TRBV15,NA,TRBJ1-1
TGTGCCAGCAGTCCCGCGAACAATGAGCAGTTCTTC,CASSPANNEQFF,NA,TRBV27,once,TRBJ2-1
TGTGCCAGCAGTAGGGGACTAGAGTACAATGAGCAGTTCTTC,CASSRGLEYNEQFF,TRBD2,TRBV6-1,NA,TRBJ2-1
TGTGCCAGCAGCCATGACAGCTCCTACGAGCAGTACTTC,CASSHDSSYEQYF,NA,TRBV7-9,NA,TRBJ2-7